The 27 T cell receptor beta chains below all came from one sample that was sequenced in a study of shared clonotypes between healthy human individuals. The repertoire was sequenced with immunoSEQ multiplex PCR; TCRdb's copy has only in-frame clones and lacks some. Of some 1,600,000 clones listed, 98% were seen once; the top ten hold roughly 0.4%. The source material was naive CD4+ T cells sorted from blood. The sample's subset: CD45RA+ positively selected. The receptors were gathered from a man aged 25-45 years in good health.

The chain combines TRBV7-9 with TRBJ2-5; 7 bases line up with TRBD2. Germline lookup yields CDR1 SEHNR and CDR2 FQNEAQ (reference sequence). V gave up 5 bases and J gave up 5 bases; unmatched junction bases: 5. The CDR3 has 13 amino acids. CDR3 sequence (DNA): TGTGCCAGCAGCCCGACTAGCACGGAGACCCAGTACTTC. It specifies CASSPTSTETQYF.

The V gene is TRBV28, the J gene TRBJ2-7; D is ambiguous. This CDR3 is built from 13 residues. Germline assignment: CDR1 MDHEN and CDR2 SYDVKM. V lost 7 bases and J lost 3, with 13 bases in between. DNA of the CDR3: TGTGCCAGCAAGGTGGGCCCGGGCTACGAGCAGTACTTC. It is translated as CASKVGPGYEQYF.

J is TRBJ2-1 and V is TRBV9; 7 nucleotides agree with TRBD2. Germline V gene sequence: CDR1 SGDLS, CDR2 YYNGEE. CDR3 length: 16 residues. V shed 2 bases, J shed 1 base, and the junction held 6 bases outside the gene matches. As DNA, the CDR3 is TGTGCCAGCAGCGTTGGCGGGAGTGGTTCCTACAATGAGCAGTTCTTC. As protein: CASSVGGSGSYNEQFF.

The V gene is TRBV5-4, the J gene TRBJ2-1; D uncertain. Per the germline V gene, CDR1 is SGHNT and CDR2 is YYREEE (reference sequence). The CDR3 contains 14 residues. V lost 7 bases, J lost 0 bases, and 11 bases lay in between. CDR3 DNA sequence: TGTGCCAGCGGAACTGCTAGCTCCTACAATGAGCAGTTCTTC. This sequence encodes CASGTASSYNEQFF.

The chain recombines TRBV14 with TRBJ2-5, with D possibly being TRBD2 (6 bases). CDR1 and CDR2 (germline): SGHDN, FVKESK. This CDR3 contains 15 residues. V lost 0 bases to trimming and J lost 5 bases, with 13 bases between them. This chain's CDR3 is CASSQEAGSGETQYF. As DNA, the CDR3 is TGTGCCAGCAGCCAAGAGGCCGGGAGTGGGGAGACCCAGTACTTC.

This chain connects TRBV7-3 to TRBJ2-1, with TRBD2 matching over 8 bases. V lost 4 bases and J lost 6; bases outside the gene matches: 5. Germline assignment: CDR1 SGHTA and CDR2 FQGTGA. The CDR3 spans 14 residues. CDR3 DNA: TGTGCCAGCAGCTCCTGGACTAGCCCCAATGAGCAGTTCTTC. Translation: CASSSWTSPNEQFF. The full variable domain, with the rest looked up from reference TRBV7-3 and TRBJ2-1, is GAGVSQTPSNKVTEKGKYVELRCDPISGHTALYWYRQSLGQGPEFLIYFQGTGAADDSGLPNDRFFAVRPEGSVSTLKIQRTERGDSAVYLCASSSWTSPNEQFFGPGTRLTVL.

V gene TRBV18 combines with J gene TRBJ1-2; 7 bases are a match to TRBD1. The CDR3 loop spans 15 amino acids. Germline trimming cut 4 bases from V and 3 bases from J; bases unmatched to any gene: 8. CDR1 and CDR2 from the germline V gene are KGHSH and LQKENI. The DNA for the CDR3 is TGTGCCAGCTCACGACGACAGGGTCAGGACTATGGCTACACCTTC. Protein: CASSRRQGQDYGYTF.

This CDR3 reads CASSLGPGGEQFF. As DNA, the CDR3 is TGCGCCAGCAGCTTGGGGCCAGGTGGAGAGCAGTTCTTC. The J gene is TRBJ2-1, the V gene TRBV5-1; unclear D gene. Trimming removed 0 bases from V and 10 bases from J, with 11 bases in between. Germline V CDR1 and CDR2: SGHRS, YFSETQ. This CDR3 is 13 amino acids long.

CDR3: CSVEGAGGANEQFF. The CDR3 DNA reads TGCAGCGTTGAAGGAGCGGGAGGAGCGAATGAGCAGTTCTTC. The chain combines TRBV29-1 with TRBJ2-1; 9 nucleotides match TRBD2. Germline trimming cut 1 base from V and 7 bases from J; bases unmatched to any gene: 5. This CDR3 has 14 amino acids. Germline loops: CDR1 SQVTM, CDR2 ANQGSEA.

The V gene is TRBV14, the J gene TRBJ1-3; 7 bases match TRBD1. The CDR3 totals 16 residues. From germline, CDR1 is SGHDN and CDR2 FVKESK. Trimming at V came to 4 bases and at J to 7 bases, leaving 13 bases not matched to a gene. The CDR3 is CASSRRDRSPANTIYF. CDR3 DNA: TGTGCCAGCAGCCGACGGGACAGAAGCCCAGCCAACACCATATATTTT.

The rearrangement uses TRBV29-1 and TRBJ1-2; D remains ambiguous. The ends were cut back, 6 bases at V and 10 bases at J, with 18 bases in the middle. CDR1 is SQVTM, CDR2 ANQGSEA, per germline. The CDR3 extends over 12 amino acids. In nucleotides, the CDR3 is TGCAGCGTGCTGGCGGGGATGCGAGTCTACACCTTC. Translated, it gives CSVLAGMRVYTF.

The chain carries TRBV7-9 and TRBJ2-4; D ambiguous. The CDR3 length is 13 residues. V gave up 1 base and J gave up 9 bases, with 10 bases separating them. The V gene's germline CDR1 is SEHNR and CDR2 FQNEAQ (reference sequence). Here the CDR3 reads CASSLVGQSIQYF. CDR3 in DNA: TGTGCCAGCAGCTTAGTCGGCCAGAGCATTCAGTACTTC.

The rearrangement links TRBV7-2 to TRBJ2-1; D is perhaps TRBD1 (5 bases). V was clipped by 5 bases and J by 0 bases, with 11 bases between them. The CDR3 loop spans 15 amino acids. CDR1 is SGHTA and CDR2 is FQGNSA in the germline V gene. CDR3: CASSRDSVSYNEQFF. CDR3 sequence (DNA): TGTGCCAGCAGCCGCGACAGTGTCTCCTACAATGAGCAGTTCTTC.

This clone was detected once. The V gene is TRBV25-1, the J gene TRBJ2-1, with D possibly matching TRBD1 (6 bases). V was cut by 6 bases and J by 9 bases, with 15 bases left in between. From germline, CDR1 is MGHDK and CDR2 SYGVNS. The CDR3 extends over 13 amino acids. CDR3 sequence reads: CASRSRVGAEQFF. Here the CDR3 DNA reads TGTGCCAGCAGGAGCCGGGTGGGGGCTGAGCAGTTCTTC.

This rearrangement joins TRBV28 to TRBJ2-3, with unresolved D. This CDR3 is built from 16 residues. V lost 5 bases and J 3 bases, leaving 18 bases between the germline ends. The V gene's germline CDR1 is MDHEN and CDR2 SYDVKM. The CDR3 DNA reads as TGTGCCAGCAGTAACCCCTCCCGGACCTCGACAGATACGCAGTATTTT. Translating gives CASSNPSRTSTDTQYF.

This clone was recorded only once. Other DNA variants within this sample encode the same CDR3. The J gene is TRBJ2-5, the V gene TRBV9; D call uncertain. Germline V gives CDR1 SGDLS, CDR2 YYNGEE. This CDR3 is 13 amino acids long. V was pared by 0 bases and J by 5 bases, with 8 bases between. CDR3 DNA sequence: TGTGCCAGCAGCGTAGGCCTGCTGGAGACCCAGTACTTC. Its protein product is CASSVGLLETQYF.

V gene TRBV28 combines with J gene TRBJ1-1; 10 bases line up with TRBD1. From germline, CDR1 is MDHEN and CDR2 SYDVKM. The V segment lost 4 bases and the J segment 4 bases; nucleotides outside the gene matches: 0. The length of the CDR3 is 13 residues. CDR3 protein: CASSWTGGTEAFF. In DNA, the CDR3 is TGTGCCAGCAGTTGGACAGGGGGCACTGAAGCTTTCTTT.

The gene calls are TRBV19 and TRBJ1-2; weak D call: TRBD1 (6 bases). Germline loops: CDR1 LNHDA, CDR2 SQIVND (reference sequence). This CDR3 region has 15 residues. The V and J ends lost 6 bases and 3 bases respectively, with 17 bases between them. DNA of the CDR3: TGTGCCAGTAGCGTGACAGGCAGTGAGGACTATGGCTACACCTTC. Encoded protein: CASSVTGSEDYGYTF.

Details on this clone: In the same sample, other DNA sequences code for this CDR3. The V gene is TRBV7-9, the J gene TRBJ2-7; D gene ambiguous. The CDR3 has 12 amino acids. Trimming took 2 bases from V and 3 from J, leaving 5 bases between them. Germline-derived CDR1 and CDR2 are SEHNR and FQNEAQ (reference sequence). The CDR3: CASSLLGYEQYF. CDR3 sequence (DNA): TGTGCCAGCAGCTTACTCGGCTACGAGCAGTACTTC.

The chain carries TRBV7-2 and TRBJ2-6; unclear D gene. Trimming left V 1 base short and J 2 bases short, with 6 bases between. CDR1 is SGHTA, CDR2 FQGNSA, per germline. The CDR3 contains 15 residues. The chain's CDR3 is CASSLVGTGANVLTF. DNA for the CDR3: TGTGCCAGCAGCTTAGTAGGGACTGGGGCCAACGTCCTGACTTTC.

The chain carries TRBV6-6 and TRBJ2-2; D perhaps matches TRBD1 (5 bases). Trimming pared 5 bases from V and 0 bases from J, leaving 10 bases between. The germline gives CDR1 MNHNY, CDR2 SVGAGI (reference sequence). CDR3 length: 15 residues. The CDR3, as DNA: TGTGCCAGCAGTCCGGACACCGCGAACACCGGGGAGCTGTTTTTT. It is translated as CASSPDTANTGELFF.

This chain uses TRBV5-1 with TRBJ1-1, with D tentatively TRBD1 (6 bases). V lost 5 bases to trimming and J lost 4 bases, with 18 bases between them. This CDR3 spans 15 amino acids. CDR1 and CDR2 from the germline V gene are SGHRS and YFSETQ. In DNA, the CDR3 is TGCGCCAGCAGGCTTGGAACAGGGCTTTTCACTGAAGCTTTCTTT. It codes for CASRLGTGLFTEAFF. Drawing the rest from reference TRBV5-1 and TRBJ1-1, the complete variable domain is KAGVTQTPRYLIKTRGQQVTLSCSPISGHRSVSWYQQTPGQGLQFLFEYFSETQRNKGNFPGRFSGRQFSNSRSEMNVSTLELGDSALYLCASRLGTGLFTEAFFGQGTRLTVV.

This chain connects TRBV23-1 to TRBJ2-5, with 9 bases matching TRBD2. TRBV23-1 is annotated as an ORF whose role is uncertain. The CDR3 extends over 17 amino acids. Trimming took 6 bases from V and 5 from J; bases not matched to a gene: 16. CDR3 protein: CASRRLGEREVRETQYF. Written as DNA, the CDR3 is TGCGCCAGCAGGAGGCTGGGGGAGCGGGAGGTGAGGGAGACCCAGTACTTC.

This chain connects TRBV7-9 to TRBJ1-2; possible D gene TRBD1, 6 bases. V was clipped by 0 bases and J by 4 bases, with 9 bases between them. This CDR3 has 14 amino acids. Germline loops: CDR1 SEHNR, CDR2 FQNEAQ (reference sequence). The CDR3 reads CASSLAGQSYGYTF. The CDR3 bases are TGTGCCAGCAGCTTAGCTGGACAGAGCTATGGCTACACCTTC.

The J gene is TRBJ1-2, the V gene TRBV18; no firm D call. Trimming took 2 bases from V and 4 from J, leaving 14 bases between them. Germline V gives CDR1 KGHSH, CDR2 LQKENI. There are 15 residues in the CDR3. The CDR3 DNA is TGTGCCAGCTCACCAACGGCAGACACGGGCTATGGCTACACCTTC. This encodes CASSPTADTGYGYTF.

The CDR3 spells CSGQGALGYTF. The CDR3 DNA follows: TGCAGTGGACAGGGGGCGCTGGGCTACACCTTC. V is TRBV20-1 and J is TRBJ1-2; 10 positions match TRBD1. The CDR3 extends over 11 amino acids. Germline V lookup: CDR1 DFQATT, CDR2 SNEGSKA (reference sequence). J was trimmed by 8 bases and V by 7 bases; bases with no gene match: 4.

The chain uses TRBV19 and TRBJ2-1; possible D gene TRBD2, 6 bases. This CDR3 is 16 amino acids long. Per the germline V gene, CDR1 is LNHDA and CDR2 is SQIVND (reference sequence). Trimming removed 5 bases from V and 8 bases from J, with 22 bases in between. This CDR3 is CASSPGLWNSPDEQFF. The CDR3 nucleotides are TGTGCCAGTAGTCCGGGACTCTGGAACTCACCTGATGAGCAGTTCTTC.